This T cell receptor beta chain was found in a study of cytomegalovirus exposure and HLA in healthy donors. This clone appeared a few times. Antigen unknown. V lost 5 bases, J lost 9 bases, and 13 bases lay in between. CDR1 and CDR2 from the germline V gene are LNHDA and SQIVND (reference sequence). The CDR3 length is 12 residues. The study, taken as a whole, reports: CMV serostatus was the sole immune exposure data available.

Primers: 60 Vbeta forward and 13 Jbeta reverse. Sequencing used immunoSEQ multiplex PCR; TCRdb keeps in-frame clones, though not all of them. This table holds tens of thousands of clones, roughly 80% found once. Sequencing was performed on PBMCs. J is TRBJ1-1 and V is TRBV19; D gene unclear. The receptor was isolated from a woman in her 40s in good health and CMV-seropositive. Here the CDR3 reads CASSPGRHQAFF. As DNA, the CDR3 is TGTGCCAGTAGTCCAGGTCGACACCAAGCTTTCTTT.